This entry lists 26 T cell receptor beta chains sequenced from one sample in a study of blood T cell repertoires in COVID-19. Using immunoSEQ multiplex PCR, the repertoire was profiled, and TCRdb retains in-frame clones only, with some absent. The sample records about 150,000 clones, around 85% being singletons. The sequenced sample consisted of peripheral blood. All receptors come from a woman in her fifties or sixties with acute or convalescent COVID-19.

The chain links TRBV4-1 to TRBJ2-2; possible D gene TRBD1, 8 bases. CDR1 and CDR2 from the germline V gene are MGHRA and YSYEKL. The CDR3 is 15 amino acids. V was trimmed by 6 bases and J by 7 bases, leaving 18 bases between them. The CDR3 here is CASSIQGGGGGELFF. CDR3 nucleotide sequence: TGCGCCAGCAGTATACAGGGGGGAGGGGGCGGGGAGCTGTTTTTT.

The chain uses TRBV18 and TRBJ2-3, with 10 bases identical to TRBD1. Germline V lookup: CDR1 KGHSH, CDR2 LQKENI. The V segment lost 1 base and the J segment 5 bases; nucleotides outside the gene matches: 6. The CDR3 loop spans 16 amino acids. The CDR3, as DNA: TGTGCCAGCTCACCACTCGGACAGGGGGTGGTAGATACGCAGTATTTT. Translation gives CASSPLGQGVVDTQYF. Drawing the rest from reference TRBV18 and TRBJ2-3, the complete variable domain is NAGVMQNPRHLVRRRGQEARLRCSPMKGHSHVYWYRQLPEEGLKFMVYLQKENIIDESGMPKERFSAEFPKEGPSILRIQQVVRGDSAAYFCASSPLGQGVVDTQYFGPGTRLTVL.

The chain couples TRBV5-1 to TRBJ2-5; a weak D match, TRBD1 (6 bases). V lost 0 bases, J lost 4 bases, and 10 bases lay in between. Germline-derived CDR1 and CDR2 are SGHRS and YFSETQ. This CDR3 is built from 14 residues. The CDR3 protein is CASSLGQGLETQYF. CDR3 nucleotides: TGCGCCAGCAGCTTGGGGCAGGGGTTAGAGACCCAGTACTTC.

V is TRBV7-9 and J is TRBJ1-1; TRBD1 matches 10 bases. The ends lost 5 bases at V and 6 bases at J; junction bases unmatched: 6. CDR1 is SEHNR, CDR2 FQNEAQ, per germline (reference sequence). CDR3 length: 14 amino acids. The CDR3: CASSLDRGSSEAFF. CDR3 DNA sequence: TGTGCCAGCAGCCTGGACAGGGGGAGCTCTGAAGCTTTCTTT.

The genes are TRBV2 and TRBJ2-3; a weak D match, TRBD2 (6 bases). CDR3 length: 13 amino acids. V lost 11 bases, J lost 1 base, and 13 bases lay in between. Germline V gene data show CDR1 as SNHLY and CDR2 as FYNNEI. This CDR3 reads CARHSGGTDTQYF. The CDR3 nucleotides read TGTGCCCGCCATTCGGGGGGCACAGATACGCAGTATTTT.

The rearrangement joins TRBV9 to TRBJ2-2; D might be TRBD1 (7 bases). Trimming removed 0 bases from V and 5 bases from J, with 14 bases in between. Germline V gene sequence: CDR1 SGDLS, CDR2 YYNGEE. There are 16 residues in the CDR3. Written as DNA, the CDR3 is TGTGCCAGCAGCGTAGTGGAGGGGGCGAGGACCGGGGAGCTGTTTTTT. It encodes CASSVVEGARTGELFF.

The chain joins TRBV12-3 or TRBV12-4 to TRBJ2-3; D remains ambiguous. The CDR3 is made up of 12 amino acids. Trimming left V 3 bases short and J 6 bases short, with 7 bases between. Written as DNA, the CDR3 is TGTGCCAGCAGTTTGAGCTCGGATACGCAGTATTTT. Amino acids: CASSLSSDTQYF.

The chain employs TRBV7-9 and TRBJ1-4, with D possibly TRBD1 on 6 matching bases. V was trimmed by 3 bases and J by 14 bases, leaving 13 bases between them. There are 12 residues in the CDR3. Germline CDR1 and CDR2: SEHNR and FQNEAQ (reference sequence). As DNA, the CDR3 is TGTGCCAGCAGCTTCCCCGGACAGTATCTGTTTTTT. Translated, it gives CASSFPGQYLFF.

V gene TRBV29-1 combines with J gene TRBJ2-3, with 10 bases aligning to TRBD2. V lost 2 bases, J lost 1 base, and 12 bases stayed unmatched. The length of the CDR3 is 18 residues. Looked up from germline, CDR1 is SQVTM and CDR2 is ANQGSEA. The CDR3 DNA reads TGCAGCGTTGAATTCATTGGTGGTCTAGCGGGGGGCACAGATACGCAGTATTTT. It encodes CSVEFIGGLAGGTDTQYF.

The sample holds one count of this clone. The rearrangement joins TRBV19 to TRBJ1-2; a possible D gene is TRBD1 (6 bases). Germline values: CDR1 LNHDA, CDR2 SQIVND (reference sequence). V was pared by 7 bases and J by 1 base, with 16 bases between. The CDR3 is 15 amino acids. In DNA form, the CDR3 reads TGTGCCAGTATCCCACAGGGAGTCCGTAACTATGGCTACACCTTC. It is translated as CASIPQGVRNYGYTF.

V usage is TRBV24-1 and J usage is TRBJ2-3; 9 bases align to TRBD1. The trim removed 5 bases at V and 2 bases at J, leaving 4 bases unmatched. CDR1 is KGHDR and CDR2 is SFDVKD in the germline V gene. The CDR3 length is 15 residues. CDR3 nucleotide sequence: TGTGCCACCAGTGTCGGGACAGGGCTCACAGATACGCAGTATTTT. Translation gives CATSVGTGLTDTQYF.

V gene TRBV5-1 combines with J gene TRBJ1-1; 12 bases line up with TRBD1. Trimming cost V 2 bases and J 10 bases; bases outside gene matches: 12. This CDR3 comprises 16 residues. CDR1 and CDR2 from the germline V gene are SGHRS and YFSETQ. The CDR3 region is CASSLRPGQGAIGAFF. CDR3 DNA sequence: TGCGCCAGCAGCTTAAGGCCGGGACAGGGGGCGATAGGAGCTTTCTTT. Filled out from reference TRBV5-1 and TRBJ1-1, the complete variable domain reads KAGVTQTPRYLIKTRGQQVTLSCSPISGHRSVSWYQQTPGQGLQFLFEYFSETQRNKGNFPGRFSGRQFSNSRSEMNVSTLELGDSALYLCASSLRPGQGAIGAFFGQGTRLTVV.

V and J are TRBV7-6 and TRBJ2-6; 8 nucleotides align to TRBD1. V shed 5 bases, J shed 3 bases, and the junction held 15 bases outside the gene matches. The length of the CDR3 is 19 residues. The germline CDR1 and CDR2 sequences are SGHVS and FNYEAQ. CDR3 sequence: CASSKAAPQGAGGANVLTF. CDR3 coding DNA: TGTGCCAGCAGCAAAGCCGCCCCGCAGGGGGCGGGTGGGGCCAACGTCCTGACTTTC.

V and J are TRBV5-1 and TRBJ1-3; D call uncertain. Per the germline V gene, CDR1 is SGHRS and CDR2 is YFSETQ. The V end was cut by 4 bases, the J end by 0 bases, with 8 bases between. This CDR3 contains 14 residues. The CDR3 here is CASSERSSGNTIYF. Written as DNA, the CDR3 is TGCGCCAGCAGCGAACGGAGCTCTGGAAACACCATATATTTT.

This clone was found once. V usage is TRBV2 and J usage is TRBJ1-5; unclear D gene. The germline gives CDR1 SNHLY, CDR2 FYNNEI. The ends were cut back, 5 bases at V and 2 bases at J, with 10 bases in the middle. This CDR3 is 14 amino acids long. The CDR3 here is CASSRGRGNQPQHF. For the CDR3, the DNA is TGTGCCAGCAGTAGAGGGAGGGGCAATCAGCCCCAGCATTTT.

V is TRBV27 and J is TRBJ1-5, with no clear D. V shed 3 bases and J shed 0 bases, with 6 bases lying between them. This CDR3 contains 14 residues. CDR1 is MNHEY and CDR2 is SMNVEV in the germline V gene (reference sequence). The CDR3 here is CASSFPYSNQPQHF. Here the CDR3 DNA reads TGTGCCAGCAGTTTCCCGTATAGCAATCAGCCCCAGCATTTT.

CDR3 bases: TGTGCCAGTAGCATAACCCCACAGGGCTCAGGACAGCCCCAGCATTTT. Translated, it gives CASSITPQGSGQPQHF. This rearrangement joins TRBV19 to TRBJ1-5, with a tentative D call TRBD1 (6 bases). The CDR3 extends over 16 amino acids. Trimming cost V 6 bases and J 7 bases, with 22 bases left between them. The germline V gene has CDR1 LNHDA and CDR2 SQIVND (reference sequence).

V usage is TRBV20-1 and J usage is TRBJ1-2; no definite D call. This CDR3 region has 13 residues. The ends were cut back, 3 bases at V and 7 bases at J, with 15 bases in the middle. CDR1 is DFQATT and CDR2 is SNEGSKA in the germline V gene (reference sequence). CDR3 region: CSASVKPYSGYTF. The CDR3 DNA reads as TGCAGTGCTAGTGTCAAACCCTATTCTGGCTACACCTTC.

The rearrangement links TRBV6-5 to TRBJ2-2; the D is unclear. The V end was cut by 6 bases, the J end by 8 bases, with 10 bases between. From germline, CDR1 is MNHEY and CDR2 SVGAGI. The CDR3 is 12 residues long. CDR3 bases: TGTGCCAGCAGGCGTCTTTGGGGGGAGCTGTTTTTT. Translated: CASRRLWGELFF.

The J gene is TRBJ1-1, the V gene TRBV19, with a tentative D call TRBD1 (5 bases). CDR1 is LNHDA and CDR2 is SQIVND in the germline V gene (reference sequence). CDR3 length: 13 residues. V lost 3 bases and J 6 bases, leaving 11 bases between the germline ends. CDR3 DNA sequence: TGTGCCAGTAGTATGGGCAGGGAGGCTGAAGCTTTCTTT. Protein: CASSMGREAEAFF.

This chain connects TRBV7-6 to TRBJ2-2; TRBD1 agrees at 7 bases. The CDR3 is 15 amino acids. Trimming took 5 bases from V and 6 from J; bases not matched to a gene: 9. From germline, CDR1 is SGHVS and CDR2 FNYEAQ. The CDR3 sequence is CASSIRQGTAGELFF. CDR3 sequence (DNA): TGTGCCAGCAGCATCCGACAGGGAACGGCCGGGGAGCTGTTTTTT.

This clone has ten or more counts. The rearrangement joins TRBV5-4 to TRBJ1-2; 8 bases agree with TRBD1. This CDR3 is built from 13 residues. V was clipped by 4 bases and J by 5 bases; unmatched bases: 4. Germline V lookup: CDR1 SGHNT, CDR2 YYREEE (reference sequence). The CDR3, as DNA: TGTGCCAGCAGCGGGGACAGGATTTATGGCTACACCTTC. As protein: CASSGDRIYGYTF.

V gene TRBV6-2 or TRBV6-3 combines with J gene TRBJ2-2; 7 nucleotides line up with TRBD1. After removal of 5 bases from V and 1 base from J, the junction contained 4 bases not matched to a gene. CDR1 is MNHEY and CDR2 is SVGEGT in the germline V gene. The CDR3 extends over 15 amino acids. The CDR3 is CASSRWTGNTGELFF. The CDR3 DNA sequence: TGTGCCAGCAGTAGATGGACAGGGAACACCGGGGAGCTGTTTTTT.

The rearrangement joins TRBV6-5 to TRBJ1-1; D may be TRBD1 (5 bases). Germline loops: CDR1 MNHEY, CDR2 SVGAGI. The CDR3 covers 12 residues. Trimming shortened V by 7 bases and J by 11 bases, and 17 bases separated the two germline ends. The CDR3 nucleotides read TGTGCCAGCACCTCGCGGGGGGTCGGGGCTTTCTTT. This translates into CASTSRGVGAFF.

The CDR3 DNA sequence: TGTGCCAGCAGCGGACAAGCCCGAATGGCAGATACGCAGTATTTT. This codes for CASSGQARMADTQYF. The rearrangement uses TRBV9 and TRBJ2-3; no reliable D call. The CDR3 contains 15 residues. Germline CDR1 is SGDLS and CDR2 is YYNGEE. V was clipped by 3 bases and J by 4 bases, with 15 bases between them.

V and J are TRBV28 and TRBJ1-2; tentative D call: TRBD1 (5 bases). Germline assignment: CDR1 MDHEN and CDR2 SYDVKM. This CDR3 contains 14 residues. Trimming shortened V by 2 bases and J by 4 bases, and 11 bases separated the two germline ends. In DNA form, the CDR3 reads TGTGCCAGCAGTTTAGGGGGGACTCCCTATGGCTACACCTTC. Amino acids: CASSLGGTPYGYTF.